What follows are 21 T cell receptor beta chains derived from one specimen sequenced in a study of OX40 agonist ivuxolimab in advanced cancers. Only in-frame clones appear in the TCRdb table, and some are missing; sequencing was by immunoSEQ multiplex PCR. There are tens of thousands of clones in the sample; about four fifths occur only once, and 6% to 7.5% lies in the top ten. The starting material was CD4+ or CD8+ T cells sorted from blood, obtained in a trial of the OX40 agonist ivuxolimab. These TCRs come from an adult with an advanced solid tumor such as melanoma, head and neck, liver or kidney cancer.

The gene calls are TRBV5-6 and TRBJ1-4; TRBD1 might be the D (6 bases). This CDR3 has 16 amino acids. Germline-derived CDR1 and CDR2 are SGHDT and YYEEEE. V was cut by 4 bases and J by 2 bases, with 15 bases left in between. In DNA, the CDR3 is TGTGCCAGCAGCACACTGACAGGTGTGACTAATGAAAAACTGTTTTTT. Its protein is CASSTLTGVTNEKLFF.

This clone was picked up a small number of times. The V gene is TRBV19, the J gene TRBJ1-2; D ambiguous. Trimming pared 10 bases from V and 1 base from J, leaving 10 bases between. Germline V gene data show CDR1 as LNHDA and CDR2 as SQIVND (reference sequence). CDR3 length: 12 residues. The CDR3 is CATTPDNYGYTF. The CDR3 bases are TGTGCCACCACACCCGATAACTATGGCTACACCTTC.

This clone appeared a few times. The chain is built from TRBV7-8 and TRBJ1-5; no reliable D call. Trimming took off 5 bases at V and 7 bases at J, with 18 bases between the two ends. The germline V gene encodes CDR1 SGHVS and CDR2 FQNEAQ. CDR3 length: 15 residues. CDR3 DNA sequence: TGTGCCAGCAGCCCTAAAATAGAGGGTAGGCAGCCCCAGCATTTT. Its protein is CASSPKIEGRQPQHF.

The CDR3 sequence: CASSAPGQSQETQYF. The CDR3 DNA is TGTGCCAGCAGCGCTCCGGGACAGTCTCAGGAGACCCAGTACTTC. The chain uses TRBV6-1 and TRBJ2-5; 7 bases agree with TRBD1. Germline V gives CDR1 MNHNS, CDR2 SASEGT. V was clipped by 6 bases and J by 5 bases; unmatched bases: 12. This CDR3 is 15 amino acids long.

This clone appeared a single time. The chain has TRBV14 and TRBJ1-1; maybe TRBD1 (5 bases). This CDR3 has 12 residues. The germline V gene encodes CDR1 SGHDN and CDR2 FVKESK. V lost 10 bases and J 3 bases, leaving 12 bases between the germline ends. CDR3: CATGTLHTEAFF. The CDR3 coding sequence is TGTGCCACGGGGACCCTGCACACTGAAGCTTTCTTT.

The gene calls are TRBV9 and TRBJ2-1, with 7 bases fitting TRBD2. Per the germline V gene, CDR1 is SGDLS and CDR2 is YYNGEE. This CDR3 is 15 amino acids long. J gave up 7 bases and V 0 bases, and 7 bases lay outside the gene matches. The CDR3 region has the DNA TGTGCCAGCAGCGTAGATACGGGAGCGGGGAATGAGCAGTTCTTC. As protein: CASSVDTGAGNEQFF.

The rearrangement uses TRBV9 and TRBJ1-1; D perhaps matches TRBD1 (6 bases). There are 12 residues in the CDR3. V lost 4 bases, J lost 10 bases, and 14 bases lay in between. Germline CDR1 reads SGDLS; CDR2 reads YYNGEE. CDR3 nucleotide sequence: TGTGCCAGCAGCCAATTCCGCAGGGGAGCTTTCTTT. It translates to CASSQFRRGAFF.

The chain is built from TRBV9 and TRBJ1-4; 7 nucleotides line up with TRBD1. This CDR3 contains 14 residues. The V and J ends lost 3 bases and 8 bases, in that order; junction bases with no gene match: 7. Germline assignment: CDR1 SGDLS and CDR2 YYNGEE. The CDR3 DNA is TGTGCCAGCAGCGAACCGGGACAGACGGAAAAACTGTTTTTT. This gives the protein CASSEPGQTEKLFF.

The chain uses TRBV7-9 and TRBJ1-2, with D maybe TRBD1 (6 bases). The CDR3 totals 13 residues. CDR1 SEHNR and CDR2 FQNEAQ come from the germline V gene (reference sequence). Trimming left V 4 bases short and J 6 bases short, with 12 bases between. Written as DNA, the CDR3 is TGTGCCAGCAGCTCCACAGGGTTCAATGGCTACACCTTC. It translates to CASSSTGFNGYTF.

This chain uses TRBV27 with TRBJ1-2; 9 bases are a match to TRBD1. The V gene end was trimmed by 5 bases and the J gene end by 3 bases; junction bases not matched to a gene: 7. The CDR3 has 15 residues. The germline CDR1 and CDR2 sequences are MNHEY and SMNVEV (reference sequence). The CDR3 region is CASSPQTGGDYGYTF. In nucleotides, the CDR3 is TGTGCCAGCAGTCCCCAGACAGGGGGAGACTATGGCTACACCTTC.

Note on this clone: The same CDR3 also results from other DNA sequences found in this sample. The chain links TRBV13 to TRBJ2-5, with unresolved D. Germline-derived CDR1 and CDR2 are PRHDT and FYEKMQ (reference sequence). This CDR3 spans 14 amino acids. Trimming took 1 base from V and 2 from J, leaving 8 bases between them. The CDR3 nucleotides are TGTGCCAGCAGCTTAGAGGCAGAGCAAGAGACCCAGTACTTC. Protein sequence: CASSLEAEQETQYF. The complete variable domain, with remaining parts taken from reference TRBV13 and TRBJ2-5, reads AAGVIQSPRHLIKEKRETATLKCYPIPRHDTVYWYQQGPGQDPQFLISFYEKMQSDKGSIPDRFSAQQFSDYHSELNMSSLELGDSALYFCASSLEAEQETQYFGPGTRLLVL.

The CDR3 loop is CASSPRRDTQYF. The CDR3 DNA sequence: TGCGCCAGCAGCCCCCGCCGGGATACGCAGTATTTT. This chain joins TRBV4-1 and TRBJ2-3; D not certain. The CDR3 is 12 amino acids. The V gene lost 4 bases and the J gene lost 6 bases, with 8 bases spanning the gap. The germline CDR1 and CDR2 sequences are MGHRA and YSYEKL.

This rearrangement joins TRBV5-5 to TRBJ2-6; TRBD1 might be the D (6 bases). The CDR3 is made up of 15 amino acids. The germline V gene encodes CDR1 SGHKS and CDR2 YYEKEE (reference sequence). V lost 3 bases and J 4 bases, leaving 11 bases between the germline ends. The CDR3 nucleotides read TGTGCCAGCAGCTCTCCAGGGGTAGGGGCCAACGTCCTGACTTTC. Translated: CASSSPGVGANVLTF.

J is TRBJ1-3 and V is TRBV5-1; no firm D call. V was pared by 7 bases and J by 0 bases, with 8 bases between. Germline CDR1 and CDR2: SGHRS and YFSETQ. The CDR3 is 13 residues long. Written as DNA, the CDR3 is TGCGCCAGCTTTTCAAGCTCTGGAAACACCATATATTTT. Translating it yields CASFSSSGNTIYF.

The rearrangement links TRBV11-2 to TRBJ2-2; maybe TRBD1 (5 bases). The CDR3 is made up of 16 amino acids. Trimming shortened V by 6 bases and J by 2 bases, and 16 bases separated the two germline ends. The germline V gene has CDR1 SGHAT and CDR2 FQNNGV. The CDR3, as DNA: TGTGCCAGCAGGCTGGCTTTTGGGGCAAACACCGGGGAGCTGTTTTTT. It translates to CASRLAFGANTGELFF.

This clone was detected a few times. This rearrangement joins TRBV28 to TRBJ1-2; the D gene is possibly TRBD1 (6 bases). The CDR3 is 14 amino acids. From germline, CDR1 is MDHEN and CDR2 SYDVKM. V lost 2 bases to trimming and J lost 4 bases, with 11 bases between them. CDR3 bases: TGTGCCAGCAGTTTACCAGGGGCATTCTATGGCTACACCTTC. Amino acids: CASSLPGAFYGYTF.

The chain joins TRBV27 to TRBJ1-5; perhaps TRBD1 as D (6 bases). V was cut by 3 bases and J by 6 bases, with 9 bases left in between. Germline V CDR1 and CDR2: MNHEY, SMNVEV (reference sequence). The CDR3 is made up of 13 amino acids. As DNA, the CDR3 is TGTGCCAGCAGTTTGCAGGGGCTTCAGCCCCAGCATTTT. It encodes CASSLQGLQPQHF.

This chain connects TRBV27 to TRBJ2-7; D uncertain. The germline gives CDR1 MNHEY, CDR2 SMNVEV (reference sequence). V was shortened by 4 bases and J by 5 bases, with 9 bases between the two germline ends. This CDR3 is 12 amino acids long. The CDR3 DNA reads TGTGCCAGCAGTTCCCCCATAAACGAGCAGTACTTC. Its translation: CASSSPINEQYF.

This chain joins TRBV5-6 and TRBJ2-1; 12 bases align to TRBD1. V lost 3 bases, J lost 6 bases, and 4 bases stayed unmatched. There are 15 residues in the CDR3. CDR1 SGHDT and CDR2 YYEEEE come from the germline V gene. The CDR3 region is CASSWDRGQSNEQFF. The CDR3 DNA is TGTGCCAGCAGCTGGGACAGGGGGCAATCCAATGAGCAGTTCTTC.

The chain uses TRBV7-8 and TRBJ1-1; D remains unclear. This CDR3 is 13 amino acids long. The V end was cut by 1 base, the J end by 6 bases, with 9 bases between. Germline loops: CDR1 SGHVS, CDR2 FQNEAQ. CDR3 sequence reads: CASSLGAAAEAFF. The CDR3 nucleotides are TGTGCCAGCAGCTTAGGGGCAGCAGCTGAAGCTTTCTTT. Drawing the rest from reference TRBV7-8 and TRBJ1-1, the complete variable domain is GAGVSQSPRYKVAKRGQDVALRCDPISGHVSLFWYQQALGQGPEFLTYFQNEAQLDKSGLPSDRFFAERPEGSVSTLKIQRTQQEDSAVYLCASSLGAAAEAFFGQGTRLTVV.

The chain has TRBV28 and TRBJ1-1; no firm D call. This CDR3 spans 13 amino acids. Trimming left V 2 bases short and J 3 bases short, with 7 bases between. Per germline, CDR1 MDHEN and CDR2 SYDVKM. The CDR3 is CASSLGLDTEAFF. The CDR3 DNA is TGTGCCAGCAGTTTAGGGCTGGACACTGAAGCTTTCTTT.